The next 26 T cell receptor beta chains were all read from a single sample in a study of blood T cells in healthy people across ages. It was with a sample-barcoded 5' primer and a J-beta primer mix that a second PCR of roughly 7 to 12 cycles was run. A single record per CDR3 protein comes from TCRdb applying MiXCR to the 5' RACE reads. The sample consists of 780,000 or so distinct CDR3 sequences, approximately 53% of them appearing once. Sequencing used blood. The receptors were sampled from a man in his forties in good health.

This chain uses TRBV28 with TRBJ1-5; 8 bases match TRBD1. V shed 7 bases, J shed 7 bases, and the junction held 9 bases outside the gene matches. Germline-derived CDR1 and CDR2 are MDHEN and SYDVKM. The CDR3 is 14 residues long. This CDR3 reads CASTTGTGVQPQHF. The CDR3 DNA reads TGTGCCAGCACCACTGGGACAGGTGTCCAGCCCCAGCATTTT.

This clonotype was counted ten times or more. The chain employs TRBV12-3 or TRBV12-4 and TRBJ2-6; D ambiguous. V was trimmed by 5 bases and J by 1 base, leaving 6 bases between them. CDR3 length equals 14 residues. The CDR3, as DNA: TGTGCCAGCAGTCTAAGATCTGGGGCCAACGTCCTGACTTTC. Its translation: CASSLRSGANVLTF.

This chain connects TRBV11-1 to TRBJ2-6, with D maybe TRBD1 (6 bases). V dropped 5 bases and J dropped 1 base, with 24 bases sitting between them. Germline V CDR1 and CDR2: SGHAT, FQDESV (reference sequence). The CDR3 is 20 residues long. The CDR3 loop reads CASSPGGRADSLSGANVLTF. The DNA for the CDR3 is TGTGCCAGCAGCCCTGGAGGCCGGGCGGACAGTCTGTCTGGGGCCAACGTCCTGACTTTC.

The chain uses TRBV20-1 and TRBJ1-6; perhaps TRBD1 as D (5 bases). Deletions cut 2 bases from V and 7 bases from J, with 12 bases between. Germline V gene lookup returns CDR1 DFQATT and CDR2 SNEGSKA (reference sequence). CDR3 length equals 14 residues. CDR3 residues: CSARQGGENSPLHF. Here the CDR3 DNA reads TGCAGTGCTAGACAGGGTGGAGAGAATTCACCCCTCCACTTT.

The chain links TRBV9 to TRBJ2-7; 8 bases are shared with TRBD2. Germline V gives CDR1 SGDLS, CDR2 YYNGEE. Trimming took 3 bases from V and 3 from J; bases not matched to a gene: 14. The CDR3 totals 17 residues. CDR3 loop: CASSAYSAGENIYEQYF. The CDR3 DNA follows: TGTGCCAGCAGCGCATACTCAGCGGGAGAGAACATCTACGAGCAGTACTTC.

This clonotype was detected once. The rearrangement links TRBV6-2 or TRBV6-3 to TRBJ2-1, with TRBD2 identical over 8 bases. This CDR3 contains 16 residues. Germline CDR1 MNHEY, CDR2 SVGEGT. With V trimmed by 4 bases and J by 5 bases, 10 bases remained unmatched. This chain's CDR3 is CASSSRSGSYDNEQFF. Written as DNA, the CDR3 is TGTGCCAGCAGTTCAAGGAGCGGGAGTTACGACAATGAGCAGTTCTTC.

A few counts support this clonotype. V is TRBV29-1 and J is TRBJ2-7; 7 positions agree with TRBD1. The germline gives CDR1 SQVTM, CDR2 ANQGSEA. V was pared by 2 bases and J by 3 bases, with 4 bases of the junction left unmatched. The CDR3 length is 13 residues. CDR3 sequence reads: CSVEQDRNYEQYF. The DNA of the CDR3 is TGCAGCGTTGAACAGGACAGGAACTACGAGCAGTACTTC.

J is TRBJ2-3 and V is TRBV4-2; no reliable D call. Trimming left V 6 bases short and J 5 bases short, with 9 bases between. Germline V gives CDR1 LGHNA, CDR2 YNFKEQ. The length of the CDR3 is 12 residues. The CDR3 nucleotides read TGTGCCAGCAGGGGAACGGGAGATACGCAGTATTTT. This gives the protein CASRGTGDTQYF.

The gene calls are TRBV7-2 and TRBJ2-5; D may be TRBD2 (5 bases). Trimming cost V 1 base and J 2 bases, with 17 bases left between them. CDR3 length: 17 residues. Germline CDR1 SGHTA, CDR2 FQGNSA. The chain's CDR3 is CASSLVVWAEGQETQYF. Written as DNA, the CDR3 is TGTGCCAGCAGCTTAGTGGTTTGGGCAGAGGGTCAAGAGACCCAGTACTTC.

The chain combines TRBV10-3 with TRBJ2-3, with 9 nucleotides matching TRBD2. The CDR3 consists of 16 residues. CDR1 is ENHRY and CDR2 is SYGVKD in the germline V gene. Trimming removed 3 bases from V and 6 bases from J; junction bases left unmatched: 10. The CDR3, as DNA: TGTGCCATCAGTGAAGCTGCGGGGGGGCTCACGGATACGCAGTATTTT. Encoded protein: CAISEAAGGLTDTQYF.

The V call is TRBV3-1, the J call TRBJ1-4; the match to TRBD1 covers 7 bases. CDR3 size: 15 residues. CDR1 and CDR2 (germline): LGHDT, YNNKEL (reference sequence). Losses at the gene ends were 1 base for V and 10 bases for J; bases not matched to a gene: 9. The CDR3: CASSQGVGGVGKLFF. CDR3 bases: TGTGCCAGCAGCCAAGGTGTAGGGGGCGTCGGAAAACTGTTTTTT.

This clonotype was detected a few times. This chain uses TRBV7-6 with TRBJ1-2, with D possibly being TRBD1 (5 bases). The ends were cut back, 6 bases at V and 7 bases at J, with 15 bases in the middle. This CDR3 comprises 13 residues. The germline CDR1 and CDR2 sequences are SGHVS and FNYEAQ. CDR3 coding DNA: TGTGCCAGCAGTAATGAAAGGGACGCTGGCTACACCTTC. This translates into CASSNERDAGYTF.

This clonotype was seen a few times. The CDR3 nucleotides read TGTGCCAGCAGTTTATCTCCGGGCCAAGAGACCCAGTACTTC. This encodes CASSLSPGQETQYF. The chain links TRBV27 to TRBJ2-5; D uncertain. Trimming removed 0 bases at V and 1 base at J, with 6 bases between. CDR1 MNHEY and CDR2 SMNVEV come from the germline V gene (reference sequence). The CDR3 extends over 14 amino acids.

This rearrangement joins TRBV29-1 to TRBJ2-7, with D uncertain. V gave up 6 bases and J gave up 1 base, with 13 bases separating them. The germline CDR1 and CDR2 sequences are SQVTM and ANQGSEA. CDR3 length equals 13 residues. The CDR3 nucleotides are TGCAGCGTCCGGGCCGGGCCTTCCTACGAGCAGTACTTC. Protein: CSVRAGPSYEQYF.

The V call is TRBV7-3, the J call TRBJ2-2; D ambiguous. Per the germline V gene, CDR1 is SGHTA and CDR2 is FQGTGA. There are 17 residues in the CDR3. Trimming shortened V by 1 base and J by 0 bases, and 12 bases separated the two germline ends. CDR3 bases: TGTGCCAGCAGCTTAAGGTCTGGGGTCGCGAACACCGGGGAGCTGTTTTTT. This codes for CASSLRSGVANTGELFF. Full variable domain (missing parts from reference TRBV7-3 and TRBJ2-2): GAGVSQTPSNKVTEKGKYVELRCDPISGHTALYWYRQSLGQGPEFLIYFQGTGAADDSGLPNDRFFAVRPEGSVSTLKIQRTERGDSAVYLCASSLRSGVANTGELFFGEGSRLTVL.

V usage is TRBV24-1 and J usage is TRBJ2-3; no reliable D call. This CDR3 is built from 11 residues. Germline CDR1 and CDR2: KGHDR and SFDVKD. Trimming pared 5 bases from V and 5 bases from J, leaving 4 bases between. In DNA form, the CDR3 reads TGTGCCACCAGTGGCGGAGATACGCAGTATTTT. This gives the protein CATSGGDTQYF.

The rearrangement joins TRBV7-9 to TRBJ2-7; D ambiguous. Germline assignment: CDR1 SEHNR and CDR2 FQNEAQ (reference sequence). The V gene lost 4 bases and the J gene lost 1 base, with 11 bases spanning the gap. The CDR3 totals 14 residues. Written as DNA, the CDR3 is TGTGCCAGCAGCTACTTGGGCAGATCCTACGAGCAGTACTTC. It is translated as CASSYLGRSYEQYF.

This clonotype was counted between two and nine times. The rearrangement uses TRBV7-2 and TRBJ2-1, with unresolved D. This CDR3 spans 13 amino acids. CDR1 SGHTA and CDR2 FQGNSA come from the germline V gene. The V end lost 4 bases, the J end lost 7 bases, and 11 bases lay between the germline ends. CDR3 sequence: CASSSNPLNEQFF. In DNA form, the CDR3 reads TGTGCCAGCAGCTCCAACCCACTTAATGAGCAGTTCTTC.

The chain is built from TRBV13 and TRBJ2-3; 9 nucleotides align to TRBD2. CDR1 PRHDT and CDR2 FYEKMQ come from the germline V gene (reference sequence). Losses at the gene ends were 7 bases for V and 4 bases for J; bases not matched to a gene: 6. CDR3 length equals 14 residues. CDR3 amino acids: CASIPGLASDTQYF. The DNA of the CDR3 is TGTGCCAGCATACCGGGACTAGCATCAGATACGCAGTATTTT.

This chain links TRBV9 with TRBJ2-7; possible D gene TRBD1, 5 bases. Germline V gene lookup returns CDR1 SGDLS and CDR2 YYNGEE. The length of the CDR3 is 15 residues. Trimming removed 4 bases at V and 0 bases at J, with 14 bases between. For the CDR3, the DNA is TGTGCCAGCAGCCCCCGCGTAGACAGCTCCTACGAGCAGTACTTC. This encodes CASSPRVDSSYEQYF.

The rearrangement links TRBV10-3 to TRBJ2-5; D remains ambiguous. The germline V and J ends were trimmed by 3 bases and 4 bases, with 9 bases remaining between them. The CDR3 is 13 amino acids. Per the germline V gene, CDR1 is ENHRY and CDR2 is SYGVKD. CDR3 protein: CAISDGVGETQYF. The CDR3 region has the DNA TGTGCCATCAGTGATGGGGTTGGAGAGACCCAGTACTTC.

The chain carries TRBV12-3 or TRBV12-4 and TRBJ1-1; no reliable D call. The length of the CDR3 is 14 residues. Trimming stripped 1 base from V and 1 base from J, with 7 bases between. In DNA, the CDR3 is TGTGCCAGCAGTTTAGACATGACGAACACTGAAGCTTTCTTT. It encodes CASSLDMTNTEAFF.

The chain recombines TRBV7-2 with TRBJ2-7; possible D gene TRBD2, 5 bases. V dropped 1 base and J dropped 3 bases, with 19 bases sitting between them. CDR3 length equals 17 residues. Per germline, CDR1 SGHTA and CDR2 FQGNSA. The CDR3 spells CASSLGRGGSPNYEQYF. The CDR3 coding sequence is TGTGCCAGCAGCTTAGGACGTGGTGGGAGTCCCAACTACGAGCAGTACTTC.

The chain is built from TRBV4-3 and TRBJ2-3; 9 bases fit TRBD2. Trimming at V came to 4 bases and at J to 1 base, leaving 18 bases not matched to a gene. The V gene's germline CDR1 is LGHNA and CDR2 YSLEER. The CDR3 covers 20 residues. In DNA form, the CDR3 reads TGCGCCAGCAGCCCATACCTACTAGCGGGTGTTGGGGCTCGCACAGATACGCAGTATTTT. This translates into CASSPYLLAGVGARTDTQYF.

The rearrangement joins TRBV27 to TRBJ1-2; no clear D gene. Trimming removed 2 bases from V and 4 bases from J, with 20 bases in between. The CDR3 has 17 amino acids. Germline CDR1 reads MNHEY; CDR2 reads SMNVEV (reference sequence). CDR3 loop: CASSLSAVNPIIYGYTF. In DNA, the CDR3 is TGTGCCAGCAGTTTAAGTGCTGTCAACCCCATTATCTATGGCTACACCTTC.

The gene calls are TRBV4-1 and TRBJ2-5, with D possibly TRBD1 on 6 matching bases. Trimming stripped 0 bases from V and 5 bases from J, with 10 bases between. The germline gives CDR1 MGHRA, CDR2 YSYEKL. The CDR3 is 14 amino acids. The CDR3 here is CASSQEQGIETQYF. The DNA of the CDR3 is TGCGCCAGCAGCCAAGAACAGGGCATCGAGACCCAGTACTTC.